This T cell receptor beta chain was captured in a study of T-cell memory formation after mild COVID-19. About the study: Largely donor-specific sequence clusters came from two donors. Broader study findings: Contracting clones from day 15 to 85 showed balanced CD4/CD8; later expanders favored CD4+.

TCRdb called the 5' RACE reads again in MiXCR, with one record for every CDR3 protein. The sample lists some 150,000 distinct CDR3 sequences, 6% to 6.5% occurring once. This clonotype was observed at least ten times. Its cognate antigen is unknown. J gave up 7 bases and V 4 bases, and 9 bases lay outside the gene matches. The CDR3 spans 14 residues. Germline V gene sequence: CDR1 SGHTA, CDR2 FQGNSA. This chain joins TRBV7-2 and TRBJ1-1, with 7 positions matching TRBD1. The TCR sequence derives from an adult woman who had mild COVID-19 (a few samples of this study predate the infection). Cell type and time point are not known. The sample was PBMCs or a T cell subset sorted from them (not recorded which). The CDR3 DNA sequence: TGTGCCAGCAGCTCGCATACGACAGGGCGTGAAGCTTTCTTT. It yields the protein CASSSHTTGREAFF.